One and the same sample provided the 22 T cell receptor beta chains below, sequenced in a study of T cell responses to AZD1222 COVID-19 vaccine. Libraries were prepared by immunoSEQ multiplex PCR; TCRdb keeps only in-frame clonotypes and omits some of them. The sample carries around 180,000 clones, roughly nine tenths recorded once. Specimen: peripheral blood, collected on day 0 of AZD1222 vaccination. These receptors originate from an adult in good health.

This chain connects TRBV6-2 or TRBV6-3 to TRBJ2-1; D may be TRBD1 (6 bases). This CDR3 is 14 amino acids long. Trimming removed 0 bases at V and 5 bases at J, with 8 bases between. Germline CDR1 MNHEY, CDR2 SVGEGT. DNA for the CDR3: TGTGCCAGCAGTTACTCACAGGGAGACAATGAGCAGTTCTTC. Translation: CASSYSQGDNEQFF.

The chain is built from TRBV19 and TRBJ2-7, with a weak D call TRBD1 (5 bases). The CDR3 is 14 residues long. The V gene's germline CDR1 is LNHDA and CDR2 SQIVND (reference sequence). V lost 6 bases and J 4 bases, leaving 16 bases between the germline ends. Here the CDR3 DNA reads TGTGCCAGTAGCTTTGGGTCAGGGTGGTACGAGCAGTACTTC. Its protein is CASSFGSGWYEQYF.

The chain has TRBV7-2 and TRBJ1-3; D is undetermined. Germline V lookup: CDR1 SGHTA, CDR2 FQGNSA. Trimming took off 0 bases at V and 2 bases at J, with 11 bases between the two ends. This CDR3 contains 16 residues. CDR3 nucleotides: TGTGCCAGCAGCTTAGCGCCCGGGCTTGCTGGAAACACCATATATTTT. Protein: CASSLAPGLAGNTIYF.

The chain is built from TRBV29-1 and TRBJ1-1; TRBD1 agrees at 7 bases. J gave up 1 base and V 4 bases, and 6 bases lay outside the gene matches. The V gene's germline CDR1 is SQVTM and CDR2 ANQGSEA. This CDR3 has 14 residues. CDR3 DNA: TGCAGCGTTGTACCGACAGGGAGGAACACTGAAGCTTTCTTT. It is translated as CSVVPTGRNTEAFF.

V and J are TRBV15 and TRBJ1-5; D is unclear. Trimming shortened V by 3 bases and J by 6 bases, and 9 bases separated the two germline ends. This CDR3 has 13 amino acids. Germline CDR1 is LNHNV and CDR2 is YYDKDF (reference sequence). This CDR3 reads CATSREGFQPQHF. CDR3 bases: TGTGCCACCAGCAGGGAGGGTTTTCAGCCCCAGCATTTT.

The CDR3 sequence is CASSVQGGDSPLHF. The CDR3 coding sequence is TGTGCCAGCAGTGTACAGGGTGGAGATTCACCCCTCCACTTT. The chain combines TRBV2 with TRBJ1-6; TRBD1 might be the D (6 bases). Germline V gene lookup returns CDR1 SNHLY and CDR2 FYNNEI. The CDR3 is made up of 14 amino acids. Trimming removed 4 bases at V and 8 bases at J, with 12 bases between.

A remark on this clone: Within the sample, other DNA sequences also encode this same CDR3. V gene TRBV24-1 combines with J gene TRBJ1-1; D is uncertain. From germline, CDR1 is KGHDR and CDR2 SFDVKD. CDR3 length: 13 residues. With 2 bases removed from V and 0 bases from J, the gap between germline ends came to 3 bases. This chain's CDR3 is CATSDSVNTEAFF. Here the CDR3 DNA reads TGTGCCACCAGTGATTCAGTGAACACTGAAGCTTTCTTT.

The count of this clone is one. The CDR3 region has the DNA TGTGCCAGCAGTCTAAAAAGCGGGGGGAAGTACAATGAGCAGTTCTTC. Protein product: CASSLKSGGKYNEQFF. The J gene is TRBJ2-1, the V gene TRBV6-7; TRBD2 agrees at 9 bases. TRBV6-7 is sorted into the ORF group, with uncertain function. CDR3 length: 16 amino acids. The V and J ends lost 5 bases and 4 bases, in that order; junction bases with no gene match: 9.

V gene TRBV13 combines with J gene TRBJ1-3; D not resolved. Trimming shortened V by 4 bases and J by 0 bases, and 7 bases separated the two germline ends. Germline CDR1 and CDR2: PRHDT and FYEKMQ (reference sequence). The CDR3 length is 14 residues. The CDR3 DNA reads TGTGCCAGCAGCTCCAGAGACTCTGGAAACACCATATATTTT. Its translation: CASSSRDSGNTIYF. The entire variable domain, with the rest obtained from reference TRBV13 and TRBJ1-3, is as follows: AAGVIQSPRHLIKEKRETATLKCYPIPRHDTVYWYQQGPGQDPQFLISFYEKMQSDKGSIPDRFSAQQFSDYHSELNMSSLELGDSALYFCASSSRDSGNTIYFGEGSWLTVV.

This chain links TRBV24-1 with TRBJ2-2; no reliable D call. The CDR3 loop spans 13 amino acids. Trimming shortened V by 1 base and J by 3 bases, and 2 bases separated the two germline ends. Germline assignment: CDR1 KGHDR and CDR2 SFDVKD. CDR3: CATSDLYTGELFF. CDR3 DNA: TGTGCCACCAGTGATTTATACACCGGGGAGCTGTTTTTT.

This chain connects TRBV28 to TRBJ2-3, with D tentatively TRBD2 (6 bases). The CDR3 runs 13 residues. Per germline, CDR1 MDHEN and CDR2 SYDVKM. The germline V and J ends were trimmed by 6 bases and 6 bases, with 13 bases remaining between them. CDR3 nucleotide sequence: TGTGCCAGCAGGACGACTAGTCCCGATACGCAGTATTTT. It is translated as CASRTTSPDTQYF. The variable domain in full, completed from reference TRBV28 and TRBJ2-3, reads DVKVTQSSRYLVKRTGEKVFLECVQDMDHENMFWYRQDPGLGLRLIYFSYDVKMKEKGDIPEGYSVSREKKERFSLILESASTNQTSMYLCASRTTSPDTQYFGPGTRLTVL.

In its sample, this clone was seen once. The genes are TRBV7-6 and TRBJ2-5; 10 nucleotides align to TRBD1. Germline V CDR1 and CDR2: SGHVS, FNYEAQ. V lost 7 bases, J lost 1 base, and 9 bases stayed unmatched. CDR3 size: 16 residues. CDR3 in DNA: TGTGCCAGCAACAAAGCCGGGACAGGGGCCCAAGAGACCCAGTACTTC. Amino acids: CASNKAGTGAQETQYF. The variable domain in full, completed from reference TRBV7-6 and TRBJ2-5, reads GAGVSQSPRYKVTKRGQDVALRCDPISGHVSLYWYRQALGQGPEFLTYFNYEAQQDKSGLPNDRFSAERPEGSISTLTIQRTEQRDSAMYRCASNKAGTGAQETQYFGPGTRLLVL.

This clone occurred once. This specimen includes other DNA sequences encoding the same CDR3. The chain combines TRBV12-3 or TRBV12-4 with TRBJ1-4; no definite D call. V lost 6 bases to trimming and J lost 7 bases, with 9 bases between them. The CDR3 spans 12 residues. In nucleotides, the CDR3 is TGTGCCAGCAGCCTTGTCGGTGAAAAACTGTTTTTT. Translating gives CASSLVGEKLFF.

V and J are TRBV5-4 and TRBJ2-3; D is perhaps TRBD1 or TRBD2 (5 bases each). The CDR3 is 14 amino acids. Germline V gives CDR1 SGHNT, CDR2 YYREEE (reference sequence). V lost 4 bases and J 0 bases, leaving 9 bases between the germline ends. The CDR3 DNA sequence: TGTGCCAGCAGCACCCGGGACAGCACAGATACGCAGTATTTT. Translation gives CASSTRDSTDTQYF.

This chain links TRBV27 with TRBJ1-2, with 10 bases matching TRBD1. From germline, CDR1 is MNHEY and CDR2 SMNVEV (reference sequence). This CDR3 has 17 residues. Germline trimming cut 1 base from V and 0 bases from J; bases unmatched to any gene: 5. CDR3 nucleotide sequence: TGTGCCAGCAGTTTATTAGCAGGGACAGGGGCTAACTATGGCTACACCTTC. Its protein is CASSLLAGTGANYGYTF.

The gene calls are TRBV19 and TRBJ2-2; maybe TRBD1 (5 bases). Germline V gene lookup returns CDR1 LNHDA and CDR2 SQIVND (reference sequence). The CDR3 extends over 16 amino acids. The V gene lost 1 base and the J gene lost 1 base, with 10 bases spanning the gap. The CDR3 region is CASSIGAGKNTGELFF. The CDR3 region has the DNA TGTGCCAGTAGTATAGGGGCAGGGAAGAACACCGGGGAGCTGTTTTTT.

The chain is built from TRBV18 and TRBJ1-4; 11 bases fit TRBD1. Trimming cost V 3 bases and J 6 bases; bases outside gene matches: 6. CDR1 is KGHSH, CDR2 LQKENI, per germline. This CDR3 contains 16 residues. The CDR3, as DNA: TGTGCCAGCTCACCGGGACAGGGGGGCTTATATGAAAAACTGTTTTTT. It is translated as CASSPGQGGLYEKLFF. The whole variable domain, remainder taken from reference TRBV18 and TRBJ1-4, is NAGVMQNPRHLVRRRGQEARLRCSPMKGHSHVYWYRQLPEEGLKFMVYLQKENIIDESGMPKERFSAEFPKEGPSILRIQQVVRGDSAAYFCASSPGQGGLYEKLFFGSGTQLSVL.

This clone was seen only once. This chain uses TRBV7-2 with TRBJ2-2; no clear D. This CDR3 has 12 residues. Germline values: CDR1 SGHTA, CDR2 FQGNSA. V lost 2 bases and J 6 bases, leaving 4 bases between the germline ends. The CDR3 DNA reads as TGTGCCAGCAGCTTACAGTCCGGGGAGCTGTTTTTT. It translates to CASSLQSGELFF. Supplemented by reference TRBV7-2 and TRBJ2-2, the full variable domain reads GAGVSQSPSNKVTEKGKDVELRCDPISGHTALYWYRQSLGQGLEFLIYFQGNSAPDKSGLPSDRFSAERTGGSVSTLTIQRTQQEDSAVYLCASSLQSGELFFGEGSRLTVL.

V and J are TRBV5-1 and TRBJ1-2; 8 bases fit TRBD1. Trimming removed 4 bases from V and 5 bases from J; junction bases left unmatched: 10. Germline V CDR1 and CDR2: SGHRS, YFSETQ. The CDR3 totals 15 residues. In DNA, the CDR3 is TGCGCCAGCAGCCCCGGACAGGGAACGGTATATGGCTACACCTTC. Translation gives CASSPGQGTVYGYTF.

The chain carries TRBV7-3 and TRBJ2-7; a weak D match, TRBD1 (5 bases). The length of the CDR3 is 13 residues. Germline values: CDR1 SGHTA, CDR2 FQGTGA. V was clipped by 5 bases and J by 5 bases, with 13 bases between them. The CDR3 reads CASSPSGYDEQYF. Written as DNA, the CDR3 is TGTGCCAGCAGCCCGTCAGGGTACGACGAGCAGTACTTC.

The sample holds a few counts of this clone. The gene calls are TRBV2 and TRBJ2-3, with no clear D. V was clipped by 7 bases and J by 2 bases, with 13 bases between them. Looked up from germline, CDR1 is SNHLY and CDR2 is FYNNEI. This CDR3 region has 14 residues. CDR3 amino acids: CASISDGYTDTQYF. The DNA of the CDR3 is TGTGCCAGCATTTCGGACGGTTACACAGATACGCAGTATTTT. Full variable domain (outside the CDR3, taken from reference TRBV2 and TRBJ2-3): EPEVTQTPSHQVTQMGQEVILRCVPISNHLYFYWYRQILGQKVEFLVSFYNNEISEKSEIFDDQFSVERPDGSNFTLKIRSTKLEDSAMYFCASISDGYTDTQYFGPGTRLTVL.

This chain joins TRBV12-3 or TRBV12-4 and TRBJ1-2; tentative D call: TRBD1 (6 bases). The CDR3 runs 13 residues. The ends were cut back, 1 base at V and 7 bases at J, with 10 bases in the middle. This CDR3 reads CASSLGGGLGYTF. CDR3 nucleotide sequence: TGTGCCAGCAGTTTAGGAGGGGGTCTTGGCTACACCTTC.